The rows below give T cell receptor beta chains drawn from one sample of a study of blood T cell repertoires in COVID-19. The table came from immunoSEQ multiplex PCR; TCRdb's copy has only in-frame clones and leaves some out. Of fewer than 250,000 clones detected, roughly 82% appear once; the ten largest clones hold approximately 4.5%. The specimen was peripheral blood. These receptors all stem from a woman in her seventies with acute or convalescent COVID-19. The CDR3 runs from the conserved cysteine through the conserved F or W. Fields, in order: V gene, J gene, D gene, clone size, CDR3 protein, CDR3 DNA. D genes are given only for firm matches. Only part of the rows carry a size: once, few, many, or a class if the clone is expanded.

>TRBV12-3/TRBV12-4|TRBJ1-3|-|once
CASSSPSVPTIYF
TGTGCCAGCAGTTCACCGTCAGTCCCTACCATATATTTT
>TRBV5-4|TRBJ1-2|-|-
CASSLGGGNGYTF
TGTGCCAGCAGCTTGGGAGGGGGAAATGGCTACACCTTC
>TRBV7-2|TRBJ2-7|TRBD1|-
CASSLDSGGGVEQYF
TGTGCCAGCAGCTTAGATTCAGGGGGCGGCGTCGAGCAGTACTTC
>TRBV10-1|TRBJ1-2|-|-
CASVYGYTF
TGCGCCAGCGTATATGGCTACACCTTC
>TRBV9|TRBJ1-4|-|-
CASSPHPGGATNEKLFF
TGTGCCAGCAGCCCCCATCCTGGTGGAGCAACTAATGAAAAACTGTTTTTT
>TRBV27|TRBJ1-2|TRBD1|-
CASSSSGTGHGYTF
TGTGCCAGCAGCTCATCCGGGACAGGGCATGGCTACACCTTC
>TRBV15|TRBJ1-2|TRBD1|-
CATSRDQAQGYYGYTF
TGTGCCACCAGCAGAGATCAAGCACAGGGGTACTATGGCTACACCTTC
>TRBV7-2|TRBJ2-5|-|-
CASSLVQGRKTQYF
TGTGCCAGCAGCTTAGTTCAGGGAAGGAAGACCCAGTACTTC
>TRBV18|TRBJ2-6|TRBD1|-
CASSPPGQVLSGANVLTF
TGTGCCAGCTCACCACCGGGACAGGTGCTCTCTGGGGCCAACGTCCTGACTTTC
>TRBV4-2|TRBJ1-3|-|-
CASSQAKFSVAGNTIYF
TGTGCCAGCAGCCAAGCGAAGTTCTCGGTCGCTGGAAACACCATATATTTT
>TRBV5-1|TRBJ2-1|TRBD2|once
CASSLTSGGQTRGEQFF
TGCGCCAGCAGCTTGACTAGCGGGGGCCAAACACGGGGTGAGCAGTTCTTC
>TRBV5-1|TRBJ2-5|-|-
CASSFYSAQETQYF
TGCGCCAGCAGCTTTTATAGCGCACAAGAGACCCAGTACTTC
>TRBV6-1|TRBJ1-4|-|few
CASSEAQGVANEKLFF
TGTGCCAGCAGTGAAGCGCAGGGTGTAGCTAATGAAAAACTGTTTTTT
>TRBV2|TRBJ1-2|TRBD1|-
CASSTGVYGYTF
TGTGCCAGCAGCACAGGGGTCTATGGCTACACCTTC
>TRBV5-1|TRBJ2-7|-|-
CASSLEASSSSYEQYF
TGCGCCAGCAGCCTCGAGGCTAGCTCGAGCTCCTACGAGCAGTACTTC